This T cell receptor (beta chain) derives from a study of cytomegalovirus exposure and HLA in healthy donors. Vbeta (60) and Jbeta (13) primers were used in the PCR. The method was immunoSEQ multiplex PCR; TCRdb's version includes in-frame clones alone and lacks a portion of them. The data show roughly 71,000 clones, roughly two thirds seen once. This clone has more than one count but fewer than ten. Antigen unknown. Findings and limits, study-wide: Using the classifier, cytomegalovirus status was reportedly diagnosed with high specificity and sensitivity.

The length of the CDR3 is 15 residues. V trimming: 2 bases; J trimming: 2 bases; junction bases outside the gene matches: 6. From germline, CDR1 is LGHNA and CDR2 YNFKEQ. This rearrangement joins TRBV4-2 to TRBJ2-7; 7 bases are shared with TRBD1. The specimen sequenced was PBMCs. The clonotype was recovered from a man aged 25-45 years in good health and CMV-seronegative. The CDR3 loop is CASSQPPGQPYEQYF. CDR3 coding DNA: TGTGCCAGCAGCCAACCACCGGGACAGCCCTACGAGCAGTACTTC.